This is a list of T cell receptor beta chains from one sample in a study of blood T cell repertoires in COVID-19. Clones were read by immunoSEQ multiplex PCR, and TCRdb kept only the in-frame ones, dropping some. The sample carries some 100,000 clones, just over 90% recorded once. The sample taken for sequencing was peripheral blood. These receptors all stem from a man aged 55-75 years with acute or convalescent COVID-19. CDR3s include the opening cysteine and the closing phenylalanine or tryptophan. The D gene is left open where the match is weak. Clone size is shown for a subset of rows, as once, few, many or a class of expanded clone.

CDR3,DNA,V,J,size,D
CAWSKRRAENEAFF,TGTGCCTGGAGTAAGCGAAGAGCAGAAAATGAAGCTTTCTTT,TRBV30,TRBJ1-1,NA,NA
CATSDITSTDTQYF,TGTGCCACCAGTGATATAACTAGCACAGATACGCAGTATTTT,TRBV24-1,TRBJ2-3,NA,NA
CASSDSLYSNQPQHF,TGTGCCAGCAGTGACTCTCTGTATAGCAATCAGCCCCAGCATTTT,TRBV2,TRBJ1-5,NA,NA
CASPTSDGYTF,TGTGCCAGTCCCACAAGCGATGGCTACACCTTC,TRBV19,TRBJ1-2,few,NA
CASSHPGVQGGSPLHF,TGTGCCAGCAGCCACCCCGGAGTCCAGGGGGGTTCACCCCTCCACTTT,TRBV4-2,TRBJ1-6,NA,TRBD1
CASSSRTYETQYF,TGTGCCAGCAGCTCCCGGACATACGAGACCCAGTACTTC,TRBV7-9,TRBJ2-5,NA,NA
CASSSRDTEAFF,TGTGCCAGCAGTTCCCGGGACACTGAAGCTTTCTTT,TRBV12-3/TRBV12-4,TRBJ1-1,NA,NA
CASSPQAVFTDTQYF,TGTGCCAGCAGTCCACAGGCTGTTTTCACAGATACGCAGTATTTT,TRBV28,TRBJ2-3,once,NA
CASSLPYRTGEAWVSPLHF,TGTGCCAGCAGCTTACCCTACCGGACAGGGGAGGCCTGGGTTTCACCCCTCCACTTT,TRBV7-9,TRBJ1-6,NA,TRBD1
CASSLWGGLNTGELFF,TGTGCCAGCAGCTTATGGGGAGGCCTTAACACCGGGGAGCTGTTTTTT,TRBV7-3,TRBJ2-2,NA,NA